This T cell receptor (beta chain) stems from a study of Ad26.COV2.S vaccination and SARS-CoV-2 variants (dated by TCRdb to the early 2020s). Broadly, across the study: Vaccine-arm donors came from COV1001, a multicentre, randomized, double-blind, placebo-controlled phase I-IIa trial of Ad26.COV2.S in healthy adults. Ad26.COV2.S was administered intramuscularly at a dose of 5x10^10 or 1x10^11 viral particles, either as one shot or as two shots given 56 days apart. The specificity and breadth of SARS-CoV-2-reactive T cell receptors after Ad26.COV2.S vaccination were assessed by TCRbeta repertoire sequencing. The TCR-sequenced set comprised approximately 32 samples: approximately 19 Ad26.COV2.S vaccine recipients, 5 placebo recipients and 8 SARS-CoV-2 convalescent individuals. Trial participants were randomized into five groups of five, in which low-dose or high-dose Ad26.COV2.S was given once or twice, or placebo was given on both occasions. Investigators did not know the trial group allocation while performing experiments and assessing outcomes. Beyond this particular receptor, the publication reports: After vaccination, spike-specific CD8+ and CD4+ T cell responses were reported to show substantial breadth. Comparable non-spike TCR breadth was observed between vaccine and placebo recipients, consistent with only spike being contained in the vaccine. Higher spike-specific TCR breadth was observed in Ad26.COV2.S recipients than in placebo recipients (P = 0.0014). According to the authors, total T cell responses may have been underestimated by the TCR breadth and depth analyses. The study lacked the statistical power to compare responses across vaccine doses or regimens.

In light of the paper, this sample's treatment or condition label describes: 15 to 20 received Ad26.COV2.S at low or high dose, single or two shots; about 5 received placebo; per-sample allocation not given. Repertoires of vaccine and placebo recipients were sequenced from samples taken on day 63 after the first injection. Between 29 July and 7 August 2020, Cohort 1b enrolled some 25 adults aged 18-55 years at one site in Boston, USA. Ad26.COV2.S was a replication-incompetent adenovirus type 26 vector expressing a prefusion-stabilized SARS-CoV-2 spike protein from the original Wuhan strain. The immunoSEQ Assay was the method used to sequence TCRbeta CDR3 regions. After extraction, genomic DNA underwent amplification by bias-controlled multiplex PCR, followed by high-throughput sequencing. In the authors' own workflow: To quantify the absolute abundance of every unique TCRbeta CDR3 region, sequences were collapsed and filtered. T cell fraction was estimated by normalizing TCRbeta template counts to usable DNA, which was measured by amplifying reference genes present in all nucleated cells. Repertoire TCRs were annotated as SARS-CoV-2-specific by exact matching of V gene, CDR3 amino acid sequence and J gene to a known reactive TCR set. The reference SARS-CoV-2 TCR set came from MIRA and was filtered for enrichment in COVID-19-positive ImmuneCODE repertoires, removing public or cross-reactive TCRs. Based on the MIRA antigens, annotated TCRs were further analysed at the level of specific ORF or position within ORF. Breadth was defined as the number of annotated unique rearrangements divided by the total number of unique productive rearrangements, and depth was defined as the summed frequency of the annotated unique rearrangements. Group comparisons of TCR breadth used two-sided Wilcoxon rank-sum tests. TCRdb limited this immuneACCESS table to in-frame rearrangements with V and J called. A share of clones is missing; checked studies link under half to unresolved V genes, and the rest is unexplained. Clone size and V and J calls were adopted from that table, with D and trimming inferred from the DNA. The sample has around 320,000 clones on record, around four fifths of them singletons. Approximately 2.2% of the sample rests with the top ten.

V sheds 1 base and J sheds 9 bases, leaving 7 bases between their ends. The cysteine opens and the phenylalanine closes a CDR3 of 13 amino acids. Only CDR3 DNA is held: 39 bases, read in frame from base 1. As encoded in the germline V gene, CDR1 is SGHAT while CDR2 is FQNNGV. Regarding this clone: No antigen is known for it. No clone much larger than this one lies a single base away; base qualities are absent.

Material: peripheral blood, obtained in a trial of Ad26.COV2.S vaccine versus placebo. This chain is built from TRBV11-2 and TRBJ1-6, with no confident D gene call. The TCR comes from a person between 18 and 60 years old who received the Ad26.COV2.S COVID-19 vaccine or a placebo. The CDR3 corresponds to CASSLGGFSPLHF. Here is the DNA: TGTGCCAGCAGCTTAGGAGGGTTTTCACCCCTCCACTTT.